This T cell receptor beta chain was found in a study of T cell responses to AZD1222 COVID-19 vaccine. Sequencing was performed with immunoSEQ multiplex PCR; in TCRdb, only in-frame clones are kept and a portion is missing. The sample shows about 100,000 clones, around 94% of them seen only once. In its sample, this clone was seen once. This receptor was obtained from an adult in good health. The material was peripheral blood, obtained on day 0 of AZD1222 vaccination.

CDR3 bases: TGTGCCAGCCTGGATAGCGGGAGCGGAAGGTTCTCCTACAATGAGCAGTTCTTC. Protein sequence: CASLDSGSGRFSYNEQFF. V is TRBV5-8 and J is TRBJ2-1, with TRBD2 identical over 9 bases. Germline V gene data show CDR1 as SGHTS and CDR2 as YDEGEE. This CDR3 region has 18 residues. Trimming cost V 7 bases and J 0 bases; bases outside gene matches: 14.